The clone carrying this T cell receptor (beta chain) was recorded a few times. V lost 1 base, J lost 2 bases, and 11 bases lay in between. The CDR3 has 15 amino acids. This record belongs to a study of T cells after yellow fever vaccination. As TCR cDNA was made by 5'RACE template switching, a universal primer site and UMIs were added. MiXCR, run by TCRdb on the 5' RACE reads, gives a single entry per CDR3 protein. Here the sample spans a few hundred thousand distinct CDR3 sequences, approximately 10% being singletons. The sequence derives from a man younger than 35 who received the YFV17D yellow fever vaccine. This sequence joins TRBV12-3 or TRBV12-4 and TRBJ2-5; D is undetermined. This material consisted of CD4+ T cells sorted from PBMCs, taken 5 days after the yellow fever booster vaccination. DNA for the CDR3: TGTGCCAGCAGTTTAGGTCAGGCAGTTCAAGAGACCCAGTACTTC. It specifies CASSLGQAVQETQYF.